This T cell receptor beta chain was sequenced during a study of vaccination effects on CD4 cells after COVID-19. Measured with immunoSEQ multiplex PCR; TCRdb has only the in-frame clones, and not every one. The sample carries 60,000 to 65,000 clones, roughly 75% recorded once. The junction had 2 bases not matched to a gene; V was cut back by 5 bases and J by 2 bases. This CDR3 region has 14 residues. Looked up from germline, CDR1 is SEHNR and CDR2 is FQNEAQ (reference sequence). Findings of the study overall: From healthy vaccinees, only 1 of 255 vaccine-induced clones also reacted to common cold coronaviruses. Late post-vaccination, clones induced by infection and those induced by vaccine underwent marked clonal contraction.

About this clone: Its matching antigen is unknown.

Antigen-specific CD4+ T cell clonotypes were called by their expansion after viral peptide-pool culture in ViraFEST. Around day 10 of culture, CD4+ T cells were separated out. The healthy vaccine recipients, who had no prior SARS-CoV-2 infection, showed negative nucleocapsid antibodies. With roughly 9.1 ug/ml peptides and 7.5 to 10 IU/ml IL-2, roughly 2.1 million PBMC per well were cultured. Half-medium changes using IL-2 medium occurred on days 3 and 7. The chain employs TRBV7-9 and TRBJ1-5; 8 bases match TRBD1. This receptor was identified in a human donor who received a COVID-19 vaccine. The sample consisted of CD4+ T cells from PBMCs cultured with HCoV-OC43 spike peptides, taken before COVID-19 vaccination. Subset in this sample: HCoV-OC43 spike overlapping peptide pool stimulation. Here the CDR3 reads CASSPTGGNQPQHF. CDR3 bases: TGTGCCAGCAGCCCGACAGGGGGCAATCAGCCCCAGCATTTT.